This T cell receptor beta chain was profiled in a study of blood T cell repertoires in COVID-19. This clone appeared once. The method was immunoSEQ multiplex PCR; TCRdb's version includes in-frame clones alone and lacks a portion of them. The sample contains about 150,000 clones, roughly four fifths of which appear only once. The CDR3 sequence is 15 residues long. V dropped 3 bases and J dropped 4; count of bases not matched to a gene: 5. From germline, CDR1 is MNHEY and CDR2 SMNVEV (reference sequence). This chain links TRBV27 with TRBJ2-2; 7 bases agree with TRBD2. This TCR derives from a woman older than 75 with acute or convalescent COVID-19. Sequencing was performed on peripheral blood. In DNA form, the CDR3 reads TGTGCCAGCAGTTTTGCCTCGGGGGGCACCGGGGAGCTGTTTTTT. Translation: CASSFASGGTGELFF.